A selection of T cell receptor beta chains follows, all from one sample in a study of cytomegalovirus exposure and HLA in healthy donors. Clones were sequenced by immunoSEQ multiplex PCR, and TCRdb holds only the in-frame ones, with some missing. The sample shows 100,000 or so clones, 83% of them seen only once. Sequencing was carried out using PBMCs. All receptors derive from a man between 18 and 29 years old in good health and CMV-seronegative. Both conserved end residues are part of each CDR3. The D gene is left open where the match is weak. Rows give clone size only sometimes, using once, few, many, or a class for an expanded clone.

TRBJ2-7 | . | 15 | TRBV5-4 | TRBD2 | CASSLGAPGGIEQYF | TGTGCCAGCAGCTTGGGCGCCCCGGGAGGGATCGAGCAGTACTTC
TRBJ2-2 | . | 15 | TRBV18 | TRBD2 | CASSVGLARSGELFF | TGTGCCAGCTCAGTTGGACTAGCGAGAAGCGGGGAGCTGTTTTTT
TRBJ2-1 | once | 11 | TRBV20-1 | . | CSARDSVREFF | TGCAGTGCTAGAGATTCGGTTCGGGAGTTCTTC
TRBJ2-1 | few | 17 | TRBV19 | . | CASSPGGSAFSYNEQFF | TGTGCCAGTAGTCCAGGGGGGAGCGCCTTCTCCTACAATGAGCAGTTCTTC
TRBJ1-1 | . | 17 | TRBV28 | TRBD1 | CASSQTRDRDYRTEAFF | TGTGCCAGCAGTCAAACCCGGGACAGGGATTATCGCACTGAAGCTTTCTTT
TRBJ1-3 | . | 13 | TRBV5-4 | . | CASSLYREHTIYF | TGTGCCAGCAGCTTGTATAGGGAGCACACCATATATTTT
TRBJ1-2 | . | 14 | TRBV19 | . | CASRGPGQRNGYTF | TGTGCCAGTAGGGGGCCGGGACAAAGAAATGGCTACACCTTC
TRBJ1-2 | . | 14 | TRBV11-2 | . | CASSLAFLNYGYTF | TGTGCCAGCAGCTTAGCGTTCCTCAACTATGGCTACACCTTC
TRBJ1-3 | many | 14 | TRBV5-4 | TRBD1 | CASSRQGGGNTIYF | TGTGCCAGCAGCCGACAGGGTGGAGGAAACACCATATATTTT
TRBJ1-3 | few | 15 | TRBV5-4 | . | CASSLRDFGGNTIYF | TGTGCCAGCAGCCTCCGGGACTTTGGTGGAAACACCATATATTTT
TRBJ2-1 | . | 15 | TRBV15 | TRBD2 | CATSRLAGPYNEQFF | TGTGCCACCAGCAGACTAGCGGGACCCTACAATGAGCAGTTCTTC
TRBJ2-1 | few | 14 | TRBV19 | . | CASSVMDGDNEQFF | TGTGCCAGTAGTGTAATGGACGGGGACAATGAGCAGTTCTTC
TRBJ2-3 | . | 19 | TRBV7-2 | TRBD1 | CASSLSDRGLIGGTDTQYF | TGTGCCAGCAGCTTATCCGACAGGGGGCTAATAGGGGGCACAGATACGCAGTATTTT
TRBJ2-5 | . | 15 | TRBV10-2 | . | CASSDSDYLEETQYF | TGCGCCAGCAGTGATTCGGACTATCTAGAAGAGACCCAGTACTTC
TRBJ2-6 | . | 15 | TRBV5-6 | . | CASSFGRAGANALTF | TGTGCCAGCAGCTTCGGCAGGGCTGGGGCCAACGCCCTGACTTTC
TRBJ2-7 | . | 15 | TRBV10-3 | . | CAISGGGLNSYEQYF | TGTGCCATCAGTGGAGGCGGCCTAAACTCCTACGAGCAGTACTTC
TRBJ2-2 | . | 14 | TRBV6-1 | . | CATRNRVDTGELFF | TGTGCCACTCGAAACAGGGTCGACACCGGGGAGCTGTTTTTT
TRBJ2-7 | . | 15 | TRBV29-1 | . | CSVEDRAARGYEQYF | TGCAGCGTTGAAGATCGGGCAGCACGGGGGTACGAGCAGTACTTC
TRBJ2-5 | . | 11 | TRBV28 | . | CASSYTQTQYF | TGTGCCAGCAGTTACACACAGACCCAGTACTTC
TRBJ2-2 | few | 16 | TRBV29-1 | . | CSALRLRPGDTGELFF | TGCAGCGCCCTCCGCCTCCGGCCGGGGGACACCGGGGAGCTGTTTTTT
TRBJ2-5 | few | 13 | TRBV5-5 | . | CASSSTGKETQYF | TGTGCCAGCAGCAGTACAGGGAAGGAGACCCAGTACTTC
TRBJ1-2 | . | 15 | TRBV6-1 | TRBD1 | CATDFPGTGGRGYTF | TGTGCCACCGACTTTCCCGGGACAGGGGGCCGCGGCTACACCTTC
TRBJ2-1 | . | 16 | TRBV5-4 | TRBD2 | CASSQLANPTYNEQFF | TGTGCCAGCAGCCAACTAGCGAACCCTACCTACAATGAGCAGTTCTTC
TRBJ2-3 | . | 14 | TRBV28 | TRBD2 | CASSIAGGRDTQYF | TGTGCCAGCAGTATAGCGGGAGGCAGGGATACGCAGTATTTT
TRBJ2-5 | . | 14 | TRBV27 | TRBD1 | CASRPRGRGETQYF | TGTGCCAGCAGACCCAGGGGGCGCGGGGAGACCCAGTACTTC
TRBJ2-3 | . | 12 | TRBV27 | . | CASRRDVDTQYF | TGTGCCAGCCGGCGGGACGTAGATACGCAGTATTTT
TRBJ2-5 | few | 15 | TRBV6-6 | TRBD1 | CASSYLGQGAKTQYF | TGTGCCAGCAGTTACTTGGGACAGGGGGCAAAGACCCAGTACTTC
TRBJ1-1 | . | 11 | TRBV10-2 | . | CASSVTDEAFF | TGCGCCAGCAGTGTGACTGATGAAGCTTTCTTT
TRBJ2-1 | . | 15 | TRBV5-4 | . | CASSFWSGGNNEQFF | TGTGCCAGCAGCTTCTGGTCAGGAGGCAACAATGAGCAGTTCTTC
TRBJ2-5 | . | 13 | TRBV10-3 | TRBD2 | CAIRLAAQETQYF | TGTGCCATCAGACTAGCGGCCCAAGAGACCCAGTACTTC
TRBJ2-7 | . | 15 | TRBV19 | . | CASSPPDSSTYEQYF | TGTGCCAGTAGTCCCCCGGACAGCAGTACCTACGAGCAGTACTTT
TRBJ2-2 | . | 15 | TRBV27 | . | CASSLEQGWTGELFF | TGTGCCAGCAGCCTGGAGCAGGGGTGGACCGGGGAGCTGTTTTTT
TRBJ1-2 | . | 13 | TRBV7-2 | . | CASSWGEGLGYTF | TGTGCCAGCAGCTGGGGGGAGGGGCTCGGCTACACCTTC
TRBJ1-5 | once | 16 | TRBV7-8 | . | CASSLEAGPGNQPQHF | TGTGCCAGCAGCTTAGAGGCAGGGCCGGGCAATCAGCCCCAGCATTTT
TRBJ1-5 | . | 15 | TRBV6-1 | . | CASSVGGPGNQPQHF | TGTGCCAGCAGTGTGGGAGGTCCCGGTAATCAGCCCCAGCATTTT
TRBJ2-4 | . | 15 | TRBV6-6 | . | CASSYHDKVKNIQYF | TGTGCCAGCAGTTACCACGACAAGGTCAAAAACATTCAGTACTTC
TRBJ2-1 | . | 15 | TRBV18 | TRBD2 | CASSPTSGSYNEQFF | TGTGCCAGCTCACCGACTAGCGGCTCCTACAATGAGCAGTTCTTC
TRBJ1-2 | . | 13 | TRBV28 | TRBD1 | CASSSNRGGGYTF | TGTGCCAGCAGTTCTAACAGGGGCGGTGGCTACACCTTC
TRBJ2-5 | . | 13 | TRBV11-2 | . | CASSYRQEETQYF | TGTGCCAGCAGCTATAGACAGGAGGAGACCCAGTACTTC
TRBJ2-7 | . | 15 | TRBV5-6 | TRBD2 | CASSLELLAGGEQYF | TGTGCCAGCAGCTTGGAGTTACTAGCGGGAGGAGAGCAGTACTTC